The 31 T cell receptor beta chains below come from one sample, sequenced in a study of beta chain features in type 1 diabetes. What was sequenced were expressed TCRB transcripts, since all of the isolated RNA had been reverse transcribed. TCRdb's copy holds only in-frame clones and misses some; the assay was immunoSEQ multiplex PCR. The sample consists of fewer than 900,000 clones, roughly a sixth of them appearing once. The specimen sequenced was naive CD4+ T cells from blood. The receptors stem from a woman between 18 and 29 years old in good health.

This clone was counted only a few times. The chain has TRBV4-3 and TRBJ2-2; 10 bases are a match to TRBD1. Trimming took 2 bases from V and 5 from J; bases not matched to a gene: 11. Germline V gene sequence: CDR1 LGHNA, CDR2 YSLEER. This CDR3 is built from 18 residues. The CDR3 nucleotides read TGCGCCAGCAGCCAAAACCCTCTGGGACAGGGGAATACCGGGGAGCTGTTTTTT. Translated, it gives CASSQNPLGQGNTGELFF.

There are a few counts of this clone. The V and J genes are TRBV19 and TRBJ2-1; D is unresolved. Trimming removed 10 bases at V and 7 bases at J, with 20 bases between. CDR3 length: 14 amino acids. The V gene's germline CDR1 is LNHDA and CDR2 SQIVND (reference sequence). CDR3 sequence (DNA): TGTGCCACTACTGGCTACCCTTCGTTAAATGAGCAGTTCTTC. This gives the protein CATTGYPSLNEQFF.

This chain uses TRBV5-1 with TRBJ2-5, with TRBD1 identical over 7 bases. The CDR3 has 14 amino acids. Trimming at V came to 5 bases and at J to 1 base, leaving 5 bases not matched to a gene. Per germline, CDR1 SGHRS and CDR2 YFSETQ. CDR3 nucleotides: TGCGCCAGCAGAATGGGACAGTCCCAAGAGACCCAGTACTTC. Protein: CASRMGQSQETQYF.

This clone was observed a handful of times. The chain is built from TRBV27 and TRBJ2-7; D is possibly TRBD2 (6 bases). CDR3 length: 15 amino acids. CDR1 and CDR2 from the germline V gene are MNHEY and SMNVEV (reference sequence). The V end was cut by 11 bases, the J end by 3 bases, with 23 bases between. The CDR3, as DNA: TGTGCCGCGGGTGAAGCGGGCCGATTAATCTACGAGCAGTACTTC. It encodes CAAGEAGRLIYEQYF.

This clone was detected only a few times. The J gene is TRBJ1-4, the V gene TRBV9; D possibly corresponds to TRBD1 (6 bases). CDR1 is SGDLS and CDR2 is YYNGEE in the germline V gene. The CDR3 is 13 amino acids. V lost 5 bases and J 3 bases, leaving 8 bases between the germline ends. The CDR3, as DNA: TGTGCCAGCAGTGCAGGGGCTAATGAAAAACTGTTTTTT. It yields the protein CASSAGANEKLFF.

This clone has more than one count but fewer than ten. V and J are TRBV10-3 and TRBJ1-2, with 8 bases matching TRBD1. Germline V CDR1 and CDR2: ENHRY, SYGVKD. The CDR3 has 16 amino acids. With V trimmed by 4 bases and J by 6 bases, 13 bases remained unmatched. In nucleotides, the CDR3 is TGTGCCATCAGTGGGACAGGGAGTATCGGAGGCGATGGCTACACCTTC. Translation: CAISGTGSIGGDGYTF.

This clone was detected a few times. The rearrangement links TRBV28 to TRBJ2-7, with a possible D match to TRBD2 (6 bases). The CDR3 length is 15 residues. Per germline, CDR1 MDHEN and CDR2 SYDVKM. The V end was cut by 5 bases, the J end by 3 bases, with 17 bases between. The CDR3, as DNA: TGTGCCAGCAGTCGATCCCTAGCGTCTCACTACGAGCAGTACTTC. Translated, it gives CASSRSLASHYEQYF.

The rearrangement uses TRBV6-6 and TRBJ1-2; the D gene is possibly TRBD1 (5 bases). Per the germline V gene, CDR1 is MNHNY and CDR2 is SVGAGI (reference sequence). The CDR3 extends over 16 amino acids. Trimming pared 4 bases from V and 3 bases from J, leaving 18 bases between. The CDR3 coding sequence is TGTGCCAGCAGTTTGTGGGGGACTAAAGGGTACTATGGCTACACCTTC. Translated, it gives CASSLWGTKGYYGYTF.

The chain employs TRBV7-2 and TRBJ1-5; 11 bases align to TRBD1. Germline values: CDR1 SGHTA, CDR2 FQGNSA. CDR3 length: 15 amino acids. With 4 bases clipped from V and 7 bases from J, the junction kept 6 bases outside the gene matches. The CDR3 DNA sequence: TGTGCCAGCAGCTGGGGGACAGGGGGACGACAGCCCCAGCATTTT. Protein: CASSWGTGGRQPQHF.

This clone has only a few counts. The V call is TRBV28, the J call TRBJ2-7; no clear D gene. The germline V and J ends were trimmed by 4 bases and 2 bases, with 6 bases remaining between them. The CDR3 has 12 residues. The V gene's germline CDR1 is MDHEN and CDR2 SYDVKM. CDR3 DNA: TGTGCCAGCAGTTACGCCGCCTACGAGCAGTACTTC. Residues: CASSYAAYEQYF.

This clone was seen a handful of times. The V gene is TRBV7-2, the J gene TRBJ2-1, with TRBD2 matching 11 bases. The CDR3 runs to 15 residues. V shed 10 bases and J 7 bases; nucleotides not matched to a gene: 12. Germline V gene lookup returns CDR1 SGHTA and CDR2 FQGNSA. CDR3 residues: CATEGTSGSRNEQFF. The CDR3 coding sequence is TGTGCCACCGAAGGAACTAGCGGGAGTAGGAATGAGCAGTTCTTC. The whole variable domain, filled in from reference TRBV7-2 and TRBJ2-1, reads GAGVSQSPSNKVTEKGKDVELRCDPISGHTALYWYRQSLGQGLEFLIYFQGNSAPDKSGLPSDRFSAERTGGSVSTLTIQRTQQEDSAVYLCATEGTSGSRNEQFFGPGTRLTVL.

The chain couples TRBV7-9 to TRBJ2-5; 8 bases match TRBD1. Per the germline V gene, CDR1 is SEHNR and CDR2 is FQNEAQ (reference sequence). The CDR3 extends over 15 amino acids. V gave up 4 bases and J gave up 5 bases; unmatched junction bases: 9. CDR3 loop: CASSSLTGAQETQYF. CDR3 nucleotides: TGTGCCAGCAGCTCCTTGACAGGGGCGCAGGAGACCCAGTACTTC.

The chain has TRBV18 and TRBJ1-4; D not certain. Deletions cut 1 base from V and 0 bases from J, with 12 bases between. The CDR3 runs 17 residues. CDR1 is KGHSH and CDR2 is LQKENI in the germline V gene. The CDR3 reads CASSPQEVSATNEKLFF. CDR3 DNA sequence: TGTGCCAGCTCACCACAAGAGGTTAGCGCAACTAATGAAAAACTGTTTTTT.

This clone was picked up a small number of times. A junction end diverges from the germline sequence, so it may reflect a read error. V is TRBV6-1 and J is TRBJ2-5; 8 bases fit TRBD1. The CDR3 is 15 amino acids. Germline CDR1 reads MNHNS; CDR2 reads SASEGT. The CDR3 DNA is TGTGCCACCAGTCAGGGTCAGGGGGCCCAAGAGACCCAGTACTTC. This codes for CATSQGQGAQETQYF.

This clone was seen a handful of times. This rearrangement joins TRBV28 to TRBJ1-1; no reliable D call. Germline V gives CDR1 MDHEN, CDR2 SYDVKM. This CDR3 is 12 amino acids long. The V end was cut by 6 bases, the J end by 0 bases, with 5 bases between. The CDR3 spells CASRLLNTEAFF. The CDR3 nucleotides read TGTGCCAGCAGATTGCTGAACACTGAAGCTTTCTTT.

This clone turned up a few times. This CDR3 reads CASSHRSLAESTDTQYF. For the CDR3, the DNA is TGTGCCAGCAGTCACCGATCACTAGCGGAGAGCACAGATACGCAGTATTTT. This chain uses TRBV28 with TRBJ2-3; the match to TRBD2 covers 8 bases. CDR1 is MDHEN, CDR2 SYDVKM, per germline. This CDR3 is 17 amino acids long. V trimming: 5 bases; J trimming: 0 bases; junction bases outside the gene matches: 10.

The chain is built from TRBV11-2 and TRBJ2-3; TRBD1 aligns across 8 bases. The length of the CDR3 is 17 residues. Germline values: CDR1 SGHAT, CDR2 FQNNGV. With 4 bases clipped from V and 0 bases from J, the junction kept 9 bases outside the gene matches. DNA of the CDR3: TGTGCCAGCAGCTCATACCGACAGGGGATCAGCACAGATACGCAGTATTTT. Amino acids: CASSSYRQGISTDTQYF. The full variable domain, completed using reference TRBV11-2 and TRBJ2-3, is EAGVAQSPRYKIIEKRQSVAFWCNPISGHATLYWYQQILGQGPKLLIQFQNNGVVDDSQLPKDRFSAERLKGVDSTLKIQPAKLEDSAVYLCASSSYRQGISTDTQYFGPGTRLTVL.

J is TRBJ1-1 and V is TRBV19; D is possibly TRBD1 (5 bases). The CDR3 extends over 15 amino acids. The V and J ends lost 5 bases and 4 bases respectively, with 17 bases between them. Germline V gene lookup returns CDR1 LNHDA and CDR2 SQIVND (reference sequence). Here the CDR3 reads CASSPREVMGTEAFF. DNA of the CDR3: TGTGCCAGTAGTCCCAGGGAAGTAATGGGCACTGAAGCTTTCTTT.

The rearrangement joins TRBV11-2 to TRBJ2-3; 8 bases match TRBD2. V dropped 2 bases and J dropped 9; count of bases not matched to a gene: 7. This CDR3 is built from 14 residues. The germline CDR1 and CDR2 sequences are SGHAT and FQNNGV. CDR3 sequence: CASSLLSGRLTQYF. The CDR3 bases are TGTGCCAGCAGCTTATTAAGCGGGAGATTGACGCAGTATTTT.

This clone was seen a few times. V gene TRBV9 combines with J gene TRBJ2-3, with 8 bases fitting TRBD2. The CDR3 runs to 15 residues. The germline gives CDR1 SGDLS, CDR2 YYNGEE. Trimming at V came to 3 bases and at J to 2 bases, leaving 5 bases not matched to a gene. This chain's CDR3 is CASSAGTRPTDTQYF. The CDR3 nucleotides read TGTGCCAGCAGCGCCGGGACTAGGCCCACAGATACGCAGTATTTT.

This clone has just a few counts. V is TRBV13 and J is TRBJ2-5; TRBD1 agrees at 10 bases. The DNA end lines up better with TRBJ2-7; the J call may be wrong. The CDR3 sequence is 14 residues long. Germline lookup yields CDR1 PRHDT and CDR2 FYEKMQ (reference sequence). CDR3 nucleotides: TGTGCCAGCAGCCCTGGACAGGGGGTCCACGAGCAGTACTTC. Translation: CASSPGQGVHEQYF.

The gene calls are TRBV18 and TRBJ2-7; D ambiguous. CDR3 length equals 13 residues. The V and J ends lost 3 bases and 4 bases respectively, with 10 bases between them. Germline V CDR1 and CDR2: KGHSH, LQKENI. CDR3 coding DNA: TGTGCCAGCTCACCCAGCTCGGCGTACGAGCAGTACTTC. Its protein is CASSPSSAYEQYF.

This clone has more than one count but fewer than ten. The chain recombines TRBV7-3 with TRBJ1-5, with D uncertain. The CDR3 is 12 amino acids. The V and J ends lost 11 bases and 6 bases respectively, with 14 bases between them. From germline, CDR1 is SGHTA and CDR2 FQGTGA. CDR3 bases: TGTGCCGGGTTTCTTGGCAGTCAGCCCCAGCATTTT. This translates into CAGFLGSQPQHF.

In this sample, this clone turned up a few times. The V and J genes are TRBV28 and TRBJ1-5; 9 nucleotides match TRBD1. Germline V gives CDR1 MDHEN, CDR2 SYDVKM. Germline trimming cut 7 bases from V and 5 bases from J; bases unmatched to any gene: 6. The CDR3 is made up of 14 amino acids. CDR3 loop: CASKVQGADQPQHF. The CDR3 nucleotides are TGTGCCAGCAAAGTACAGGGGGCAGATCAGCCCCAGCATTTT.

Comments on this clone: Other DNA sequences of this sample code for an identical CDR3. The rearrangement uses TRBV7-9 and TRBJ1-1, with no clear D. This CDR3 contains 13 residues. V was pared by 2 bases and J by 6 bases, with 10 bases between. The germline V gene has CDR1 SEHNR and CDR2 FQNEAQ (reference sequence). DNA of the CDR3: TGTGCCAGCAGCTTATTAGGTTTATCTGAAGCTTTCTTT. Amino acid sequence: CASSLLGLSEAFF.

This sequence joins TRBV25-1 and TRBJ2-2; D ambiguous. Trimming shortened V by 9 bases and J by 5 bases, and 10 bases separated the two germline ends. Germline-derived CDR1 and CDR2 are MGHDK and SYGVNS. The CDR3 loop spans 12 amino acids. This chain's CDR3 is CARTLRTGELFF. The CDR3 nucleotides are TGTGCCAGGACCTTACGGACCGGGGAGCTGTTTTTT.

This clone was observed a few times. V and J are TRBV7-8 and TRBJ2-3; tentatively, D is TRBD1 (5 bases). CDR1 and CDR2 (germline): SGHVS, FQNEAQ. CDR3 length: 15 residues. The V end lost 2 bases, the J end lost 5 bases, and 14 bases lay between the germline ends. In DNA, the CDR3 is TGTGCCAGCAGCTTATCGACAGCAACTATAGATACGCAGTATTTT. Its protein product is CASSLSTATIDTQYF.

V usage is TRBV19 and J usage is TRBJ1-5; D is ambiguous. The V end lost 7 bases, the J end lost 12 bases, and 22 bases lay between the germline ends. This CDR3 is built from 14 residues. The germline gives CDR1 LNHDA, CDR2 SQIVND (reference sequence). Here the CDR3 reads CASNHPPEAPGQHF. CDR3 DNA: TGTGCCAGTAATCACCCTCCTGAGGCTCCTGGCCAGCATTTT.

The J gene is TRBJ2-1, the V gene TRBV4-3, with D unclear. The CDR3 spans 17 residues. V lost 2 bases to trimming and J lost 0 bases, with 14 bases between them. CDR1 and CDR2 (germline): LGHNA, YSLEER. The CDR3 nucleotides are TGCGCCAGCAGCCAAAGTTGGGCGCCGGGCTCCTACAATGAGCAGTTCTTC. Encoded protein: CASSQSWAPGSYNEQFF.

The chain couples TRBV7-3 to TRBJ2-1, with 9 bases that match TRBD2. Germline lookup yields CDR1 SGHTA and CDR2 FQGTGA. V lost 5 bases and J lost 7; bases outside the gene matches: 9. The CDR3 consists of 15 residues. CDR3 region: CASSRLAGVINEQFF. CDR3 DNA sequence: TGTGCCAGCAGCCGTTTAGCGGGAGTCATTAATGAGCAGTTCTTC.

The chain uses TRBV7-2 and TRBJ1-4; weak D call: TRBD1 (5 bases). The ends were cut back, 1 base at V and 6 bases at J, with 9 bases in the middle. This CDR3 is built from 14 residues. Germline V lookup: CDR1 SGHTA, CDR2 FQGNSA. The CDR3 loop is CASSLGQGHEKLFF. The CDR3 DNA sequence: TGTGCCAGCAGCTTAGGCCAGGGCCATGAAAAACTGTTTTTT.